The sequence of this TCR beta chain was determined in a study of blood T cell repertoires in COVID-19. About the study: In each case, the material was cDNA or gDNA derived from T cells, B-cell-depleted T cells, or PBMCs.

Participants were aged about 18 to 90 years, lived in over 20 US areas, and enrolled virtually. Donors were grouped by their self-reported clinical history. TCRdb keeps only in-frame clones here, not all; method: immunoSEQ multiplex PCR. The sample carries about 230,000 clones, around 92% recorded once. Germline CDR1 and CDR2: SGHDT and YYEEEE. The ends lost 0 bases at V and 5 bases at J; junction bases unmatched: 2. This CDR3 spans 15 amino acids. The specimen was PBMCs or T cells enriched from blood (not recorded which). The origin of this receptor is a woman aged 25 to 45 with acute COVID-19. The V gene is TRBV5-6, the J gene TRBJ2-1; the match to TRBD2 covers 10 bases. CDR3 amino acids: CASSLEGLADNEQFF. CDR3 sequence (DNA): TGTGCCAGCAGCTTGGAAGGACTAGCGGACAATGAGCAGTTCTTC.